This passage covers 12 T cell receptor beta chains from one sample sequenced in a study of technical replicates of blood from a few donors. The table came from immunoSEQ multiplex PCR; TCRdb's copy has only in-frame clones and leaves some out. Of about 70,000 clones listed, about 94% were seen once; the top ten hold around 0.37%. Sequencing was performed on T cells isolated from PBMCs. The receptors originated from a human donor in good health.

V is TRBV30 and J is TRBJ2-2; D uncertain. Germline V gene sequence: CDR1 GTSNPN, CDR2 SVGIG (reference sequence). The CDR3 covers 12 residues. The V end was cut by 2 bases, the J end by 11 bases, with 12 bases between. CDR3 residues: CAWSQVQIELFF. CDR3 bases: TGTGCCTGGAGTCAGGTCCAAATCGAGCTGTTTTTT.

The table lists this clone with a few counts. The chain links TRBV29-1 to TRBJ1-1; D ambiguous. The CDR3 consists of 12 residues. Germline V gene data show CDR1 as SQVTM and CDR2 as ANQGSEA. The ends were cut back, 1 base at V and 7 bases at J, with 10 bases in the middle. CDR3 sequence reads: CSVEAPGFEAFF. CDR3 bases: TGCAGCGTTGAAGCTCCGGGATTTGAAGCTTTCTTT.

The chain combines TRBV5-1 with TRBJ1-5, with D possibly being TRBD1 (5 bases). Between the trimmed V and J ends, which lost 6 bases and 6 bases, there was a span of 22 bases. This CDR3 has 16 residues. CDR1 SGHRS and CDR2 YFSETQ come from the germline V gene. The CDR3 region has the DNA TGCGCCAGCAAGATTACCTGCGGGGCAAAAATTCAGCCCCAGCATTTT. Its translation: CASKITCGAKIQPQHF.

J is TRBJ1-5 and V is TRBV10-3, with a possible D match to TRBD1 (6 bases). This CDR3 is 18 amino acids long. Germline CDR1 ENHRY, CDR2 SYGVKD. V was trimmed by 3 bases and J by 3 bases, leaving 21 bases between them. The CDR3 loop reads CAISDGEGVGAFNQPQHF. CDR3 coding DNA: TGTGCCATCAGTGACGGGGAAGGTGTGGGGGCCTTCAATCAGCCCCAGCATTTT.

V and J are TRBV18 and TRBJ2-2; D remains unclear. Per germline, CDR1 KGHSH and CDR2 LQKENI. The CDR3 has 15 amino acids. Trimming stripped 1 base from V and 2 bases from J, with 8 bases between. The CDR3 loop is CASSPQPRNTGELFF. The CDR3 region has the DNA TGTGCCAGCTCACCACAGCCTAGAAACACCGGGGAGCTGTTTTTT.

The gene calls are TRBV28 and TRBJ2-3; 8 bases are shared with TRBD2. The ends lost 2 bases at V and 4 bases at J; junction bases unmatched: 11. The CDR3 is 17 residues long. Per the germline V gene, CDR1 is MDHEN and CDR2 is SYDVKM. CDR3 loop: CASSLVVGSGSADTQYF. The CDR3 DNA reads TGTGCCAGCAGTTTAGTGGTTGGGAGCGGGAGTGCAGATACGCAGTATTTT. Combining the CDR3 with reference TRBV28 and TRBJ2-3 gives the whole variable domain DVKVTQSSRYLVKRTGEKVFLECVQDMDHENMFWYRQDPGLGLRLIYFSYDVKMKEKGDIPEGYSVSREKKERFSLILESASTNQTSMYLCASSLVVGSGSADTQYFGPGTRLTVL.

The chain uses TRBV30 and TRBJ1-1; 7 bases are shared with TRBD1. Germline lookup yields CDR1 GTSNPN and CDR2 SVGIG (reference sequence). With 2 bases clipped from V and 4 bases from J, the junction kept 1 base outside the gene matches. There are 12 residues in the CDR3. CDR3 nucleotide sequence: TGTGCCTGGAGTCCAGGGGGCACTGAAGCTTTCTTT. As protein: CAWSPGGTEAFF.

J is TRBJ2-7 and V is TRBV7-9, with 10 bases lining up with TRBD1. V lost 5 bases and J lost 6; bases outside the gene matches: 7. The germline V gene encodes CDR1 SEHNR and CDR2 FQNEAQ (reference sequence). This CDR3 comprises 14 residues. DNA for the CDR3: TGTGCCAGCAGCCAGGGACAGGGGTTTGGCGAGCAGTACTTC. It translates to CASSQGQGFGEQYF. The complete variable domain, with remaining parts taken from reference TRBV7-9 and TRBJ2-7, reads DTGVSQNPRHKITKRGQNVTFRCDPISEHNRLYWYRQTLGQGPEFLTYFQNEAQLEKSRLLSDRFSAERPKGSFSTLEIQRTEQGDSAMYLCASSQGQGFGEQYFGPGTRLTVT.

The chain combines TRBV5-1 with TRBJ2-7, with TRBD1 identical over 10 bases. In germline, CDR1 is SGHRS, CDR2 YFSETQ. Trimming cost V 5 bases and J 5 bases; bases outside gene matches: 7. This CDR3 is 14 amino acids long. In nucleotides, the CDR3 is TGCGCCAGCAGAAGACAGGGGGCCCCCGACGAGCAGTACTTC. Protein product: CASRRQGAPDEQYF.

CDR3 residues: CASSLRDKSYEQYF. CDR3 DNA: TGTGCCAGCAGTTTGAGGGATAAGTCCTACGAGCAGTACTTC. The rearrangement uses TRBV27 and TRBJ2-7; D perhaps matches TRBD2 (5 bases). The CDR3 length is 14 residues. V shed 3 bases and J shed 1 base, with 10 bases lying between them. Germline V gene sequence: CDR1 MNHEY, CDR2 SMNVEV (reference sequence).

The CDR3 coding sequence is TGTGCCAGCAGTTCAGACAGGGAAACTGAAGCTTTCTTT. Protein: CASSSDRETEAFF. The chain carries TRBV28 and TRBJ1-1; 7 nucleotides line up with TRBD1. The CDR3 totals 13 residues. Germline V gives CDR1 MDHEN, CDR2 SYDVKM. With 4 bases clipped from V and 5 bases from J, the junction kept 4 bases outside the gene matches.

The CDR3 loop is CASSLARSTDTQYF. The CDR3 nucleotides read TGTGCCAGCAGCTTAGCTCGGAGCACAGATACGCAGTATTTT. The J gene is TRBJ2-3, the V gene TRBV7-8; D gene uncertain. Germline V gene data show CDR1 as SGHVS and CDR2 as FQNEAQ. V shed 0 bases and J shed 0 bases, with 4 bases lying between them. The CDR3 loop spans 14 amino acids.